This T cell receptor (beta chain) emerged from a study of shared clonotypes between healthy human individuals. Concerning this clone: Antigen unknown.

CDR1 and CDR2 from the germline V gene are SGHTA and FQGNSA. The CDR3 is made up of 16 amino acids. Trimming took off 5 bases at V and 0 bases at J, with 11 bases between the two ends. TCRdb's table, derived via immunoSEQ multiplex PCR, lists solely in-frame clones and lacks some. The sample records over 2 million clones, less than 95% being singletons. Study-level points and caveats: Among non-shared clonotypes, generation probabilities were lower than among those shared by all four donors. Naive subsets generally had larger estimated richness than memory subsets. Shared clonotypes: about 4.6% naive CD4, around 4% naive CD8, 2.3% memory CD4, 0.4% to 0.45% memory CD8.

The receptor comes from a man aged 18 to 35 in good health. Some clones in this sample may be carry-over from other donors' samples. The V and J genes are TRBV7-2 and TRBJ2-6, with D perhaps matching TRBD2 (6 bases). Input material: naive CD4+ T cells from PBMCs. The subset denotes: CD45RA+ positively selected. The CDR3 sequence is CASSPGGASGANVLTF. The CDR3 DNA reads as TGTGCCAGCAGCCCCGGAGGGGCCTCTGGGGCCAACGTCCTGACTTTC.